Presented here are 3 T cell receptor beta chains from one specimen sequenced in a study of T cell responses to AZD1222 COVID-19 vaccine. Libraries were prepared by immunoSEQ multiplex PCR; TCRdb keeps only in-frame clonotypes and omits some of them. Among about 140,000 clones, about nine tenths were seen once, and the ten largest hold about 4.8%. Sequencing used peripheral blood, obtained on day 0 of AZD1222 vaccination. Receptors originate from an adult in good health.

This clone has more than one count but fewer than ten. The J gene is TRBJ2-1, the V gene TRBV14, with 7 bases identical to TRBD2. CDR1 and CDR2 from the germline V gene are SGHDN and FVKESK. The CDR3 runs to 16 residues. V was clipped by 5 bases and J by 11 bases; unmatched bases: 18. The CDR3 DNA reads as TGTGCCAGCAGCGCCCGGGACTACTCGGGCCTACTCCAGCAGTTCTTC. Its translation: CASSARDYSGLLQQFF.

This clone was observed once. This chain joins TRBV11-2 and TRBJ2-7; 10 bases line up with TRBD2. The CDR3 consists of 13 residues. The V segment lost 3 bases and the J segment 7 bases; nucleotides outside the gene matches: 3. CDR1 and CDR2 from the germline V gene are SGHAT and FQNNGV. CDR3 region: CASSFVAGGEQYF. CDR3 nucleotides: TGTGCCAGCAGCTTTGTAGCGGGAGGAGAGCAGTACTTC.

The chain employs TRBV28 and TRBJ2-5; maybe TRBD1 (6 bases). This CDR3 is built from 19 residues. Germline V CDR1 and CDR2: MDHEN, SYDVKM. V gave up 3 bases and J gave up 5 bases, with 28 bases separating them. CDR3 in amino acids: CASSFVPGHRNLMGETQYF. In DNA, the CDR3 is TGTGCCAGCAGTTTTGTCCCGGGACATCGCAACCTTATGGGGGAGACCCAGTACTTC.